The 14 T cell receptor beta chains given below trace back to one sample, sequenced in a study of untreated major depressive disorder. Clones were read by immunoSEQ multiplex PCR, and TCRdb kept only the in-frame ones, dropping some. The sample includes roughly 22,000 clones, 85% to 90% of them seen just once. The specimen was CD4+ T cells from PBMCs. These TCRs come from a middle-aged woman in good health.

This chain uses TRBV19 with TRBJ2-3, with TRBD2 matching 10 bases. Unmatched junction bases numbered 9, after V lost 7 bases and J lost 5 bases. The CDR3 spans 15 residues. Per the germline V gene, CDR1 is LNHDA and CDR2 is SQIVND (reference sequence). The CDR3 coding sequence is TGTGCCAGTAAGATCAAGCGGGGGGGCAAAGATACGCAGTATTTT. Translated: CASKIKRGGKDTQYF.

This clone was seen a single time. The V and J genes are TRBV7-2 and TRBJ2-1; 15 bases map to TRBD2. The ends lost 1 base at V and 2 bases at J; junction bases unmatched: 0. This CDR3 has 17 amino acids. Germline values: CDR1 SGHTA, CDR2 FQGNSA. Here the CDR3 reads CASSLGTSGGAYNEQFF. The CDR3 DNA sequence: TGTGCCAGCAGCTTAGGGACTAGCGGGGGGGCCTACAATGAGCAGTTCTTC.

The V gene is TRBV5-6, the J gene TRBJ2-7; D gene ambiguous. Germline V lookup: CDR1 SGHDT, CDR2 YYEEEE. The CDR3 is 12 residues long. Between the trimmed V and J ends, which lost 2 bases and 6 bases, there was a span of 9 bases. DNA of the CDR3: TGTGCCAGCAGCTTCCAGTTTTCCGAGCAGTACGTC. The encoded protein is CASSFQFSEQYV.

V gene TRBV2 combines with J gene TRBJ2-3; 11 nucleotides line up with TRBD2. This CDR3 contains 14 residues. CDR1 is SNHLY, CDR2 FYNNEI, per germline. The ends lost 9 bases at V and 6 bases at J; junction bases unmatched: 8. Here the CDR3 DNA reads TGTGCCAGTAATAGCGGGAGGGCCGTCGATACGCAGTATTTT. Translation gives CASNSGRAVDTQYF.

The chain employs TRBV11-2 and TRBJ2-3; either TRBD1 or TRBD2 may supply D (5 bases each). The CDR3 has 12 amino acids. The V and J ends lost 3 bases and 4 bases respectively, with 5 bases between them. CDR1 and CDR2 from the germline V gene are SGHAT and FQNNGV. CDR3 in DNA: TGTGCCAGCAGCTTGGGACCAGATACGCAGTATTTT. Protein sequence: CASSLGPDTQYF.

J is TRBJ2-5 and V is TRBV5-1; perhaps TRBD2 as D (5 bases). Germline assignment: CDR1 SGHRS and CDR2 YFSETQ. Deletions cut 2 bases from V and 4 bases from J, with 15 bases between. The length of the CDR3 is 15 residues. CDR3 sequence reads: CASSLDLPRGETQYF. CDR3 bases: TGCGCCAGCAGCTTAGACCTCCCCCGGGGAGAGACCCAGTACTTC.

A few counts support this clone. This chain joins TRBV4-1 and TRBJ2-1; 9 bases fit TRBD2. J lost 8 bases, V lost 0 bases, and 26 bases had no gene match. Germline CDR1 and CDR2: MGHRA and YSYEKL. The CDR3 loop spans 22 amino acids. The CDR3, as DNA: TGCGCCAGCAGCCAAGAAGCGGGGTTTTTTAGCGGGAGCTTTGGAGGGTCTCATGAGCAGTTCTTC. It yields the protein CASSQEAGFFSGSFGGSHEQFF.

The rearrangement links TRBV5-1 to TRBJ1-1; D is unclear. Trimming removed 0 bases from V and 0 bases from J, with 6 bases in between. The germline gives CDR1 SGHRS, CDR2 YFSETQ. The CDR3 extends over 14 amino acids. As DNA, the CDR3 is TGCGCCAGCAGCTTGGCGGCAGTGAACACTGAAGCTTTCTTT. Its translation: CASSLAAVNTEAFF.

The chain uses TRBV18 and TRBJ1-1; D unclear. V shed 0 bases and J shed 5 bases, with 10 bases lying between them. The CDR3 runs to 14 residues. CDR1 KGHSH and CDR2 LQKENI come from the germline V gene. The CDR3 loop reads CASSPPRQNTEAFF. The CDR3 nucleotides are TGTGCCAGCTCACCACCTCGGCAAAATACTGAAGCTTTCTTT.

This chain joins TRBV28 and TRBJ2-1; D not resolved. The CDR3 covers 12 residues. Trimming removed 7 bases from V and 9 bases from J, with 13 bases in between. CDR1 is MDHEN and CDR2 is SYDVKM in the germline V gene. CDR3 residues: CASTKQWGEQFF. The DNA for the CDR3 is TGTGCCAGCACCAAACAGTGGGGTGAGCAGTTCTTC.

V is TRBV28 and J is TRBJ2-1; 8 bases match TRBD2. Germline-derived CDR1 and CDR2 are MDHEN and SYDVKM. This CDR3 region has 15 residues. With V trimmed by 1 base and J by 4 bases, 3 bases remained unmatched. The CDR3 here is CASSLSGGQYNEQFF. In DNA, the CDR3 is TGTGCCAGCAGTTTATCGGGGGGGCAGTACAATGAGCAGTTCTTC.

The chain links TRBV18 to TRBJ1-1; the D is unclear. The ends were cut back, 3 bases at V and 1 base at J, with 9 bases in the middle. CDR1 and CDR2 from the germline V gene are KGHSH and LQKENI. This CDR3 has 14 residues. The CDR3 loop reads CASSPRPENTEAFF. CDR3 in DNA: TGTGCCAGCTCACCGAGGCCCGAGAACACTGAAGCTTTCTTT.

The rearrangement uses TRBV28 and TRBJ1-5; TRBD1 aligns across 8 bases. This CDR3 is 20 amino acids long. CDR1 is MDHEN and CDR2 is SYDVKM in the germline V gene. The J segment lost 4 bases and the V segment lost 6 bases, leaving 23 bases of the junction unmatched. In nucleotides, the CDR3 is TGTGCCAGCAGAGTTCCATTCGGACAGGGTGAAGTGTGGGGTAATCAGCCCCAGCATTTT. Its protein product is CASRVPFGQGEVWGNQPQHF.

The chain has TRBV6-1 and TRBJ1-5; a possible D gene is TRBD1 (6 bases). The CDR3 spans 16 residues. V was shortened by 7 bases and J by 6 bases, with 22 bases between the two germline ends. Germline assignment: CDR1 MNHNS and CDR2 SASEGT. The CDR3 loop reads CASIDTGFYYSQPQHF. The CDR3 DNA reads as TGTGCCAGCATTGATACAGGGTTTTATTATAGTCAGCCCCAGCATTTT.